These 30 T cell receptor beta chains were sequenced from one sample in a study of naive and memory T cell subsets. An equimolar mix of two oligonucleotides served as the beta constant-region primer for TRBC1 and TRBC2. Ligated cDNA was amplified by four rounds of PCR with nested alpha and beta constant-region primers and SP2. TCRdb analysed the UMI-ligation and nested PCR reads with MiXCR anew, one entry per CDR3 protein. This repertoire shows approximately 16,000 distinct CDR3 sequences, roughly 8.7% found once; its top ten account for roughly 23%. The sample consisted of central memory CD8+ T cells from blood. The receptors were gathered from a human donor in good health.

The gene calls are TRBV6-4 and TRBJ2-1; TRBD2 might be the D (6 bases). With 6 bases removed from V and 5 bases from J, the gap between germline ends came to 11 bases. CDR3 length: 13 residues. CDR1 is MRHNA, CDR2 SNTAGT, per germline. CDR3 loop: CASSGTSDNEQFF. The CDR3 DNA is TGTGCCAGCAGCGGGACTTCCGACAATGAGCAGTTCTTC.

This clonotype has a count of ten or more. The gene calls are TRBV7-9 and TRBJ1-1, with D uncertain. The germline V gene has CDR1 SEHNR and CDR2 FQNEAQ (reference sequence). V was cut by 4 bases and J by 8 bases, with 11 bases left in between. CDR3 length equals 12 residues. Here the CDR3 DNA reads TGTGCCAGCAGCTCTCATAAGGAGGAAGCTTTCTTT. It is translated as CASSSHKEEAFF.

The rearrangement uses TRBV20-1 and TRBJ2-1; D might be TRBD1 (5 bases). The CDR3 spans 14 residues. CDR1 and CDR2 from the germline V gene are DFQATT and SNEGSKA (reference sequence). The V end lost 6 bases, the J end lost 0 bases, and 12 bases lay between the germline ends. CDR3 loop: CSALGQSSYNEQFF. In DNA, the CDR3 is TGCAGTGCCCTCGGACAAAGCTCCTACAATGAGCAGTTCTTC.

This clonotype was recorded a few times. The chain employs TRBV5-4 and TRBJ1-5; 8 bases are a match to TRBD1. Trimming took 4 bases from V and 4 from J; bases not matched to a gene: 7. The CDR3 consists of 15 residues. CDR1 is SGHNT and CDR2 is YYREEE in the germline V gene (reference sequence). The CDR3 protein is CASSLVYRGNQPQHF. For the CDR3, the DNA is TGTGCCAGCAGCCTTGTGTACAGGGGGAATCAGCCCCAGCATTTT.

This clonotype has at least ten counts. The rearrangement links TRBV7-3 to TRBJ1-5, with D unclear. V dropped 1 base and J dropped 7 bases, with 8 bases sitting between them. The CDR3 totals 13 residues. The V gene's germline CDR1 is SGHTA and CDR2 FQGTGA. DNA for the CDR3: TGTGCCAGCAGCTTAAGTCCCGGGCAGCCCCAGCATTTT. It encodes CASSLSPGQPQHF.

This clonotype was observed a handful of times. The chain links TRBV7-6 to TRBJ2-6; no clear D. The V gene lost 5 bases and the J gene lost 0 bases, with 11 bases spanning the gap. The germline V gene has CDR1 SGHVS and CDR2 FNYEAQ. The CDR3 contains 16 residues. CDR3 amino acids: CASSPRPGSGANVLTF. CDR3 nucleotide sequence: TGTGCCAGCAGCCCCCGCCCTGGCTCTGGGGCCAACGTCCTGACTTTC.

The genes are TRBV14 and TRBJ2-1; TRBD1 matches 8 bases. CDR1 is SGHDN and CDR2 is FVKESK in the germline V gene. CDR3 size: 16 residues. Unmatched junction bases numbered 7, after V lost 4 bases and J lost 2 bases. CDR3 in DNA: TGTGCCAGCAGCCCAGAGACAGGGGAGACCTACAATGAGCAGTTCTTC. It is translated as CASSPETGETYNEQFF.

J is TRBJ2-1 and V is TRBV29-1, with D hard to call. The CDR3 contains 11 residues. In germline, CDR1 is SQVTM, CDR2 ANQGSEA. V dropped 5 bases and J dropped 15 bases, with 17 bases sitting between them. The CDR3 bases are TGCAGCGTTATTGATATGGGCCTTCTGTTCTTC. Its translation is CSVIDMGLLFF.

The rearrangement joins TRBV10-2 to TRBJ1-6; no definite D call. V lost 0 bases, J lost 18 bases, and 9 bases lay in between. Germline values: CDR1 WSHSY, CDR2 SAAADI. CDR3 length: 11 residues. The CDR3 protein is CASSESKKPHF. Here the CDR3 DNA reads TGCGCCAGCAGTGAGTCGAAAAAGCCCCACTTT.

The chain carries TRBV7-8 and TRBJ2-7; the D gene is possibly TRBD1 (8 bases). The V and J ends lost 0 bases and 4 bases respectively, with 22 bases between them. CDR3 length: 18 amino acids. Germline V gene data show CDR1 as SGHVS and CDR2 as FQNEAQ. CDR3 sequence: CASSLAGGAGTGQYEQYF. In nucleotides, the CDR3 is TGTGCCAGCAGCTTAGCGGGGGGGGCCGGGACAGGTCAGTACGAGCAGTACTTC.

This clonotype has a handful of counts. V gene TRBV5-5 combines with J gene TRBJ1-2; 7 bases match TRBD1. From germline, CDR1 is SGHKS and CDR2 YYEKEE (reference sequence). V lost 4 bases and J lost 4; bases outside the gene matches: 7. The CDR3 extends over 14 amino acids. The DNA for the CDR3 is TGTGCCAGCAGCCCAAGGGGGCCTCTCTATGGCTACACCTTC. Its protein product is CASSPRGPLYGYTF.

This clonotype was detected many times. The V and J genes are TRBV27 and TRBJ1-1; maybe TRBD1 (6 bases). The V end lost 5 bases, the J end lost 3 bases, and 10 bases lay between the germline ends. There are 13 residues in the CDR3. Germline lookup yields CDR1 MNHEY and CDR2 SMNVEV (reference sequence). The CDR3 reads CASSTGIYTEAFF. The CDR3 region has the DNA TGTGCCAGCAGTACAGGGATCTACACTGAAGCTTTCTTT.

This clonotype has a handful of counts. The V gene is TRBV27, the J gene TRBJ2-2; D unclear. Germline values: CDR1 MNHEY, CDR2 SMNVEV (reference sequence). The CDR3 contains 14 residues. V lost 3 bases and J lost 6, with 11 bases in between. CDR3 in DNA: TGTGCCAGCAGTTTTTCCGGCCGGGCCGGGGAGCTGTTTTTT. Translation: CASSFSGRAGELFF.

The chain has TRBV6-4 and TRBJ2-3; tentative D call: TRBD2 (6 bases). Germline values: CDR1 MRHNA, CDR2 SNTAGT. The CDR3 consists of 15 residues. The germline V and J ends were trimmed by 0 bases and 0 bases, with 7 bases remaining between them. DNA for the CDR3: TGTGCCAGCAGTGACTCGGGGACTAGCACAGATACGCAGTATTTT. Translating it yields CASSDSGTSTDTQYF.

This clonotype has at least ten counts. The V and J genes are TRBV12-3 or TRBV12-4 and TRBJ2-1; D is possibly TRBD1 or TRBD2 (6 bases each). Trimming removed 9 bases from V and 7 bases from J, with 16 bases in between. The CDR3 is 13 residues long. This CDR3 reads CASTGTGRNEQFF. The CDR3 DNA follows: TGTGCCAGTACCGGTACAGGGAGGAATGAGCAGTTCTTC.

In this sample, this clonotype turned up a few times. This chain connects TRBV6-2 or TRBV6-3 to TRBJ2-1, with TRBD2 identical over 9 bases. The germline V gene encodes CDR1 MNHEY and CDR2 SVGEGT. CDR3 length equals 14 residues. V was pared by 6 bases and J by 8 bases, with 8 bases of the junction left unmatched. CDR3 protein: CASSTGTSPDEQFF. Here the CDR3 DNA reads TGTGCCAGCAGCACCGGGACTAGCCCCGATGAGCAGTTCTTC.

Points on this clonotype: This may be a read error: a much more frequent sequence differs by one nucleotide. The genes are TRBV20-1 and TRBJ1-1; D not resolved. Trimming shortened V by 0 bases and J by 10 bases, and 18 bases separated the two germline ends. The CDR3 spans 14 residues. CDR1 is DFQATT and CDR2 is SNEGSKA in the germline V gene (reference sequence). This CDR3 is CSARDLGRARGAFF. The CDR3 nucleotides read TGCAGTGCTAGAGATCTCGGACGGGCCCGGGGAGCTTTCTTT.

This clonotype was picked up a small number of times. The chain joins TRBV12-3 or TRBV12-4 to TRBJ1-2; unclear D gene. CDR3 size: 13 residues. V lost 1 base to trimming and J lost 0 bases, with 3 bases between them. The CDR3 reads CASSLVANYGYTF. CDR3 nucleotides: TGTGCCAGCAGTTTAGTGGCTAACTATGGCTACACCTTC.

This clonotype has a count of ten or more. The chain carries TRBV12-3 or TRBV12-4 and TRBJ2-1, with TRBD2 matching 8 bases. This CDR3 has 14 residues. The trim removed 3 bases at V and 14 bases at J, leaving 12 bases unmatched. In nucleotides, the CDR3 is TGTGCCAGCAGTTTTTCATTAGCGGGGTTGGGGGAGTTCTTC. It specifies CASSFSLAGLGEFF.

V usage is TRBV5-6 and J usage is TRBJ2-7; 10 nucleotides match TRBD2. Germline CDR1 reads SGHDT; CDR2 reads YYEEEE. Trimming cost V 1 base and J 2 bases; bases outside gene matches: 6. The CDR3 totals 16 residues. For the CDR3, the DNA is TGTGCCAGCAGCTTGATTAGCGGGAGGAGGCCCTACGAGCAGTACTTC. Protein sequence: CASSLISGRRPYEQYF. The variable domain in full, with the rest retrieved from reference TRBV5-6 and TRBJ2-7, is DAGVTQSPTHLIKTRGQQVTLRCSPKSGHDTVSWYQQALGQGPQFIFQYYEEEERQRGNFPDRFSGHQFPNYSSELNVNALLLGDSALYLCASSLISGRRPYEQYFGPGTRLTVT.

In its sample, this clonotype was seen a few times. The V and J genes are TRBV6-4 and TRBJ2-1, with 9 bases lining up with TRBD2. Germline loops: CDR1 MRHNA, CDR2 SNTAGT. Trimming cost V 2 bases and J 5 bases; bases outside gene matches: 4. This CDR3 region has 15 residues. The CDR3 DNA reads TGTGCCAGCAGTGACGGGCGGGGGGGCCACAATGAGCAGTTCTTC. Translated, it gives CASSDGRGGHNEQFF.

Notes on this clonotype: This sequence may be a read error, since a much larger clone differs from it by one base. V usage is TRBV7-2 and J usage is TRBJ2-7, with D perhaps matching TRBD2 (6 bases). V was trimmed by 7 bases and J by 3 bases, leaving 16 bases between them. Germline-derived CDR1 and CDR2 are SGHTA and FQGNSA. This CDR3 is 14 amino acids long. The CDR3 nucleotides read TGTGCCAGCATGCCGCAGGAGGGGTACTACGAGCAGTACTTC. The encoded protein is CASMPQEGYYEQYF.

This clonotype occurred many times. The chain is built from TRBV6-2 or TRBV6-3 and TRBJ1-5; D unresolved. Trimming left V 5 bases short and J 4 bases short, with 9 bases between. The CDR3 spans 13 residues. CDR1 is MNHEY and CDR2 is SVGEGT in the germline V gene. This CDR3 reads CASSHLLNQPQHF. The CDR3 region has the DNA TGTGCCAGCAGTCACCTCCTTAATCAGCCCCAGCATTTT.

This sequence joins TRBV7-8 and TRBJ1-1, with 8 bases matching TRBD1. V shed 5 bases and J 8 bases; nucleotides not matched to a gene: 4. The germline V gene encodes CDR1 SGHVS and CDR2 FQNEAQ. The CDR3 has 12 amino acids. The CDR3 sequence: CASSPRQGEAFF. CDR3 in DNA: TGTGCCAGCAGCCCTCGACAGGGGGAAGCTTTCTTT.

In the case of this clonotype: This may be a read error: a much more frequent sequence differs by one nucleotide. The V gene is TRBV6-2 or TRBV6-3, the J gene TRBJ2-2; D possibly matches TRBD1 or TRBD2 (5 bases each). The germline V gene encodes CDR1 MNHEY and CDR2 SVGEGT. This CDR3 contains 16 residues. The CDR3 coding sequence is TGTGCCAGCAGTGTTCCCGGGACGGAGCCTACCGGGAAGCTGTTTTTT. Residues: CASSVPGTEPTGKLFF.

This clonotype was seen many times. The chain carries TRBV20-1 and TRBJ2-5; TRBD1 or TRBD2 may be the D gene (6 bases each). The CDR3 loop spans 19 amino acids. Germline V gives CDR1 DFQATT, CDR2 SNEGSKA (reference sequence). V dropped 3 bases and J dropped 2 bases, with 28 bases sitting between them. CDR3 in DNA: TGCAGTGCTAGGGACCCGGGGGCAAGGGCCCTCGGCGTGCAAGAGACCCAGTACTTC. Translation: CSARDPGARALGVQETQYF.

In its sample, this clonotype was seen a few times. The chain is built from TRBV7-6 and TRBJ2-3; 11 positions agree with TRBD2. This CDR3 is built from 18 residues. J gave up 6 bases and V 2 bases, and 13 bases lay outside the gene matches. CDR1 SGHVS and CDR2 FNYEAQ come from the germline V gene. The CDR3 sequence is CASSLKLQLAGAGDTQYF. In nucleotides, the CDR3 is TGTGCCAGCAGCTTAAAGCTCCAACTAGCGGGGGCAGGGGATACGCAGTATTTT.

This clonotype was detected only a few times. The CDR3, as DNA: TGTGCCAGCAGTGAGTACAGGGTCGTCGCCGAGCAGTACTTC. Protein: CASSEYRVVAEQYF. V usage is TRBV2 and J usage is TRBJ2-7; perhaps TRBD1 as D (6 bases). The CDR3 spans 14 residues. Germline V gene sequence: CDR1 SNHLY, CDR2 FYNNEI. The V gene lost 3 bases and the J gene lost 6 bases, with 15 bases spanning the gap. Using reference TRBV2 and TRBJ2-7 for the parts outside the CDR3, the full variable domain is EPEVTQTPSHQVTQMGQEVILRCVPISNHLYFYWYRQILGQKVEFLVSFYNNEISEKSEIFDDQFSVERPDGSNFTLKIRSTKLEDSAMYFCASSEYRVVAEQYFGPGTRLTVT.

This clonotype has a handful of counts. The genes are TRBV6-1 and TRBJ2-7, with a possible D match to TRBD1 (5 bases). The CDR3 runs 16 residues. V lost 5 bases and J lost 3, with 20 bases in between. Germline CDR1 and CDR2: MNHNS and SASEGT. The CDR3 region has the DNA TGTGCCAGCAGTCAACCCCTGGAGCAGGGTGACTACGAGCAGTACTTC. It encodes CASSQPLEQGDYEQYF.

This clonotype was picked up many times. The chain joins TRBV29-1 to TRBJ2-7; TRBD1 matches 8 bases. The CDR3 is 14 residues long. With 4 bases clipped from V and 5 bases from J, the junction kept 10 bases outside the gene matches. Germline V lookup: CDR1 SQVTM, CDR2 ANQGSEA. CDR3 amino acids: CSVVGGTGGHEQYF. In DNA, the CDR3 is TGCAGCGTTGTAGGGGGCACAGGGGGGCACGAGCAGTACTTC.